The clone carrying this T cell receptor (beta chain) has just a few counts. Antigen: not known. Germline V gene sequence: CDR1 MDHEN, CDR2 SYDVKM. V was shortened by 4 bases and J by 2 bases, with 12 bases between the two germline ends. The CDR3 is 15 residues long. A single record per CDR3 protein comes from TCRdb applying MiXCR to the reads. The table has fewer than 400,000 distinct CDR3 sequences, 15% to 20% seen once; the top ten hold around 10%. This entry comes from a study of T cell repertoires in cytomegalovirus infection. Study-wide background: It can be stated that public TCR beta signatures indicated CMV infection as well as a matching HLA type. Study results and limitations: Carriers of CMV plus the relevant HLA were identified by cumulative public TCR beta family frequency. Dominating the ex vivo response were HLA-C-restricted CMV-specific TCR beta clonotypes.

This rearrangement joins TRBV28 to TRBJ1-3; D possibly corresponds to TRBD1 (6 bases). The sequencing input was PBMCs. This TCR was sampled from a human donor in good health (CMV status not recorded). Some clones in this sample may be carry-over from other donors' samples. The chain's CDR3 is CASSSDRSAGNTIYF. The CDR3 DNA sequence: TGTGCCAGCAGTTCCGACAGGAGCGCTGGAAACACCATATATTTT.